This TCR beta chain comes out of a study of cytomegalovirus exposure and HLA in healthy donors. Comment on this clone: Its target is not known.

The PCR used 60 Vbeta and 13 Jbeta primers. TCRdb's copy holds only in-frame clones and misses some; the assay was immunoSEQ multiplex PCR. This specimen shows 93,000 or so clones; the ten leading clones hold 3% to 3.5%. Study results and limitations: Specificity of a few CMV-associated chains for CMV antigens was verified in vitro. Being indistinguishable, some V segments were excluded, TRBV6-2 and TRBV6-3 among them.

Unmatched junction bases numbered 13, after V lost 5 bases and J lost 7 bases. CDR3 length equals 15 residues. Germline V lookup: CDR1 SGHAT, CDR2 FQNNGV. Material: PBMCs. The clonotype originates from a man between 40 and 49 years old in good health and CMV-seronegative. The chain joins TRBV11-2 to TRBJ1-2; 7 positions agree with TRBD1. CDR3 DNA: TGTGCCAGCAGCCGCGACAGGGTTCAGTCCGGTGGCTACACCTTC. Its protein is CASSRDRVQSGGYTF.